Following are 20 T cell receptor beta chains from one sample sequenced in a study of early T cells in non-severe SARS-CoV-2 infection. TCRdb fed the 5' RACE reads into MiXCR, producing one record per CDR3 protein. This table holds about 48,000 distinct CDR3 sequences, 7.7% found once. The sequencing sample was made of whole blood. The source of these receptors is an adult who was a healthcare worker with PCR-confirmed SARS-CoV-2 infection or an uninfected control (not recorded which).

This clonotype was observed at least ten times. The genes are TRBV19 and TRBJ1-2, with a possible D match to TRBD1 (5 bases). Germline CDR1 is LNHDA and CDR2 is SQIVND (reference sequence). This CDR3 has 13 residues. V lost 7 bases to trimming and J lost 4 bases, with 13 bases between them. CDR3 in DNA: TGTGCCAGTAACGGGGGAGCGTTCTATGGCTACACCTTC. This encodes CASNGGAFYGYTF.

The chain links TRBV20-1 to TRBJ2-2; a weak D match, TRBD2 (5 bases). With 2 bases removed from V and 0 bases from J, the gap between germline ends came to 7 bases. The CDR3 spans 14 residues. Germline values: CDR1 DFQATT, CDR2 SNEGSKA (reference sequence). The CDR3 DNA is TGCAGTGCTAGACCGGGAACGAACACCGGGGAGCTGTTTTTT. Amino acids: CSARPGTNTGELFF.

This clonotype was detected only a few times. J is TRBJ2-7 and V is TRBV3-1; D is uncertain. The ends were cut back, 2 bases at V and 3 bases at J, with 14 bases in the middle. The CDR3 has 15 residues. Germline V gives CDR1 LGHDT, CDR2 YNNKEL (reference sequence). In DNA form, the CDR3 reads TGTGCCAGCAGCCAATCCGGTAGCAGGCTCTACGAGCAGTACTTC. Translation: CASSQSGSRLYEQYF.

DNA of the CDR3: TGTGCCAGCAGTTTAGCGCTAGCGGGGCTGTACGAGCAGTACTTC. It is translated as CASSLALAGLYEQYF. The V gene is TRBV12-3 or TRBV12-4, the J gene TRBJ2-7, with 9 bases matching TRBD2. Trimming at V came to 0 bases and at J to 4 bases, leaving 4 bases not matched to a gene. This CDR3 is 15 amino acids long.

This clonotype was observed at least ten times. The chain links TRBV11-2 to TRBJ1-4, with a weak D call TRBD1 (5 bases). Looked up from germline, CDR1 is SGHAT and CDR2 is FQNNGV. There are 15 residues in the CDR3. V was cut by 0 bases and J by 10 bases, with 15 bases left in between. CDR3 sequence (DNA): TGTGCCAGCAGCTTAGATAATGGCCAGGGCGGAAAACTGTTTTTT. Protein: CASSLDNGQGGKLFF.

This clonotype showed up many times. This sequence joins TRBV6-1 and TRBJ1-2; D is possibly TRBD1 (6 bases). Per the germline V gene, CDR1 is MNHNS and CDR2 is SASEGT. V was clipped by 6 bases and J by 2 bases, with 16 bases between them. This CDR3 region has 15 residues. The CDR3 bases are TGTGCCAGCAGAGGGGGGGCGGCTCTAAACTATGGCTACACCTTC. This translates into CASRGGAALNYGYTF.

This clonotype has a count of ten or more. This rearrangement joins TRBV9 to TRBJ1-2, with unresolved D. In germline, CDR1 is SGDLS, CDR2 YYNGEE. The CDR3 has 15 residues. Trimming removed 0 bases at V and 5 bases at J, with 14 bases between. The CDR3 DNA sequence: TGTGCCAGCAGCGTAGATCGGTTTTCAGGTTATGGCTACACCTTC. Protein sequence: CASSVDRFSGYGYTF.

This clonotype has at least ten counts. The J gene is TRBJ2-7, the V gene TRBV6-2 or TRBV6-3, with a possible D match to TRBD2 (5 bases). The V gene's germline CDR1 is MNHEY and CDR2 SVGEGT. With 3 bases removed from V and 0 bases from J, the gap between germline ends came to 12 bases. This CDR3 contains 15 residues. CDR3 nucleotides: TGTGCCAGCAGTTATCAAGCGGCTGCCTCCTACGAGCAGTACTTC. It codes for CASSYQAAASYEQYF.

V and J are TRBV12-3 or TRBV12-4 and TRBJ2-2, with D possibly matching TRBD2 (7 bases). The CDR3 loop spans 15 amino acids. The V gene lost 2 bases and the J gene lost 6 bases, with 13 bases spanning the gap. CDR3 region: CASSLTGRAPGELFF. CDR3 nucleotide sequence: TGTGCCAGCAGTTTAACAGGGAGGGCTCCCGGGGAGCTGTTTTTT.

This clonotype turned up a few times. CDR3 sequence (DNA): TGTGCCAGCAGTCCTAGGAGCAAAGCAGATACGCAGTATTTT. Translating gives CASSPRSKADTQYF. The chain uses TRBV7-2 and TRBJ2-3, with D unclear. Germline V gene lookup returns CDR1 SGHTA and CDR2 FQGNSA. The CDR3 spans 14 residues. Trimming pared 6 bases from V and 4 bases from J, leaving 14 bases between.

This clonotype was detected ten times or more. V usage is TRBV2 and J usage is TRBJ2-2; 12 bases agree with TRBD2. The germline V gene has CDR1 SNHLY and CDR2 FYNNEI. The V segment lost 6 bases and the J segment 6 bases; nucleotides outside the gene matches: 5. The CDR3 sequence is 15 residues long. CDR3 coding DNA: TGTGCCAGCAGGCGACTAGCGGGGGATCCCGGGGAGCTGTTTTTT. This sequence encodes CASRRLAGDPGELFF.

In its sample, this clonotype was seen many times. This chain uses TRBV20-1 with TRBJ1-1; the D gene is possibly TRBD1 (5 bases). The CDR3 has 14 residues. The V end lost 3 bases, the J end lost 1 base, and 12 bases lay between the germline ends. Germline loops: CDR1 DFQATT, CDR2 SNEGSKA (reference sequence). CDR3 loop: CSARMGRANTEAFF. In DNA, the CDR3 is TGCAGTGCTAGGATGGGCAGGGCGAACACTGAAGCTTTCTTT.

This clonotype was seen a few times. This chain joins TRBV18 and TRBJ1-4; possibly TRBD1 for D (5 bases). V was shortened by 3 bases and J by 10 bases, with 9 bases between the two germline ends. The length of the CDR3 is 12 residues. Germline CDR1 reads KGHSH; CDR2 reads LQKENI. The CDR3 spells CASSPPGGKLFF. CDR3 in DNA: TGTGCCAGCTCACCCCCGGGGGGAAAACTGTTTTTT.

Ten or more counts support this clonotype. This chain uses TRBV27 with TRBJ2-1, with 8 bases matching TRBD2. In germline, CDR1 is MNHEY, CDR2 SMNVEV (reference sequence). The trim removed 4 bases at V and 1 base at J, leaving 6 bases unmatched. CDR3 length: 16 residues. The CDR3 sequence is CASSSRLASSYNEQFF. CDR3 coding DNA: TGTGCCAGCAGTTCCCGACTAGCGTCTTCCTACAATGAGCAGTTCTTC.

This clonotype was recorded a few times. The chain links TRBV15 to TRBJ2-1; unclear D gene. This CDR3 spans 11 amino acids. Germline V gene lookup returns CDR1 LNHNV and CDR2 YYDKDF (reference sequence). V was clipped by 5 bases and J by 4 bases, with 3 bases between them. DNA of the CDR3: TGTGCCACCAGCGCTTACAATGAGCAGTTCTTC. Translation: CATSAYNEQFF.

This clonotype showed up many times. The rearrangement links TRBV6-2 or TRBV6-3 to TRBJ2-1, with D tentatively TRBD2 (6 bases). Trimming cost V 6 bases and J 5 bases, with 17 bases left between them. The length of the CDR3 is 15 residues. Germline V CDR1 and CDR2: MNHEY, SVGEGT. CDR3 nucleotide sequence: TGTGCCAGCAGCCCCTGGAGGGGAGGTGACAATGAGCAGTTCTTC. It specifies CASSPWRGGDNEQFF.

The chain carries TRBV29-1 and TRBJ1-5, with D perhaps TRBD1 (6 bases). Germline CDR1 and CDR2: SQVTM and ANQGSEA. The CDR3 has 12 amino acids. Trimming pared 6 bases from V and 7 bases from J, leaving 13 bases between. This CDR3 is CSVGGVNQPQHF. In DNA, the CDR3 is TGCAGCGTCGGGGGCGTAAACCAGCCCCAGCATTTT.

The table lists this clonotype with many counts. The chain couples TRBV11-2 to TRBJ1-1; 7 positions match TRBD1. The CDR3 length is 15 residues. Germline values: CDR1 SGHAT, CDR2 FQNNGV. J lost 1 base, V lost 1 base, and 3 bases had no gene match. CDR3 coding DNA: TGTGCCAGCAGCTTAGCAGGGACAGCGAACACTGAAGCTTTCTTT. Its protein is CASSLAGTANTEAFF. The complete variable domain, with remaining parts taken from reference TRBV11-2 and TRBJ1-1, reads EAGVAQSPRYKIIEKRQSVAFWCNPISGHATLYWYQQILGQGPKLLIQFQNNGVVDDSQLPKDRFSAERLKGVDSTLKIQPAKLEDSAVYLCASSLAGTANTEAFFGQGTRLTVV.

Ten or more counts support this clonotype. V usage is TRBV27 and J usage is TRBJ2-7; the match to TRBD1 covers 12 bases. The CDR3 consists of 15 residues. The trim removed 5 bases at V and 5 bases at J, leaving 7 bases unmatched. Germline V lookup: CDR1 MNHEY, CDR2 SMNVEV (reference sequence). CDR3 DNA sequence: TGTGCCAGCAGTATGGGACAGGGGGCTCTCGACGAGCAGTACTTC. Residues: CASSMGQGALDEQYF.

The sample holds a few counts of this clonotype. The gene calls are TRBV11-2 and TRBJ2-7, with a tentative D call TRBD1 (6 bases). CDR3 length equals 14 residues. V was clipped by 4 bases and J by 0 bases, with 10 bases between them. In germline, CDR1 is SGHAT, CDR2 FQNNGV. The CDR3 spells CASSSTGTSYEQYF. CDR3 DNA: TGTGCCAGCAGCTCTACAGGGACCTCCTACGAGCAGTACTTC.